This T cell receptor (beta chain) was identified during a study of T cells after yellow fever vaccination. This clonotype has a count of ten or more. TCRdb re-called the 5' RACE reads with MiXCR, one entry per CDR3 protein. The sample gives about 69,000 distinct CDR3 sequences, under 6.5% of which show up once; about 2% is in the top ten. The CDR3 is 17 residues long. V shed 6 bases and J shed 0 bases, with 15 bases lying between them. The sequence came from a man in his late teens or twenties who received the YFV17D yellow fever vaccine. This chain links TRBV12-3 or TRBV12-4 with TRBJ2-6; D call uncertain. Material: CD4+ T cells sorted from PBMCs, obtained around 14 days after the first yellow fever vaccination. For the CDR3, the DNA is TGTGCCAGCAGCCGATCCAATGCTTACTCTGGGGCCAACGTCCTGACTTTC. Encoded protein: CASSRSNAYSGANVLTF.